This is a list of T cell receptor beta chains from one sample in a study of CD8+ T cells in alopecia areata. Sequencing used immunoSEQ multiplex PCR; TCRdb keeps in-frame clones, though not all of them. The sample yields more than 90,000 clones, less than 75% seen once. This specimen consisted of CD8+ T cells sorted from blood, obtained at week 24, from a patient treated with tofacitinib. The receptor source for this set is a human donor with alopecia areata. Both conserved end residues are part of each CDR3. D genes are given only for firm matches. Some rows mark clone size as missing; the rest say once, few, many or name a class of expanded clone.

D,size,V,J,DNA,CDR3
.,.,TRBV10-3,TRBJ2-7,TGTGCTTGTGGGTCCCCTAAGTACGAGCAGTACTTC,CACGSPKYEQYF
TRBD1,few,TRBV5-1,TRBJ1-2,TGCGCCAGCAGCCCGCGGACAGGGAATGATGGCTACACCTTC,CASSPRTGNDGYTF
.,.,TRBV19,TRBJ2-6,TGTGCCAGTAGTATGGACTTGGAGGCCAACGTCCTGACTTTC,CASSMDLEANVLTF
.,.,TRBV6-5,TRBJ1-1,TGTGCCAGCAGCACCTGGGAGATGAACACTGAAGCTTTCTTT,CASSTWEMNTEAFF
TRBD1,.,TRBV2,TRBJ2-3,TGTGCCAGCAGTGCCCGGGGACAGGGAGTCACAGATACGCAGTATTTT,CASSARGQGVTDTQYF
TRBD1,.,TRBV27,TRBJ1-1,TGTGCCAGCAGTACGGACAGGGCGAACACTGAAGCTTTCTTT,CASSTDRANTEAFF
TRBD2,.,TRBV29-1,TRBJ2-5,TGCAGCGTTGACATCAGCGGGGTGGTACAAGAGACCCAGTACTTC,CSVDISGVVQETQYF
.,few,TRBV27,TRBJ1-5,TGTGCCAGCAGACCAGGGCCCCATCAGCCCCAGCATTTT,CASRPGPHQPQHF
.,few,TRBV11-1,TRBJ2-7,TGTGCCAGCAGCTTAGGCGAGATATATGTTCCCGGCGAGCAGTACTTC,CASSLGEIYVPGEQYF
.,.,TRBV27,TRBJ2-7,TGTGCCAGCAGTTTATTGCGGGGCGCGTACGAGCAGTACTTC,CASSLLRGAYEQYF
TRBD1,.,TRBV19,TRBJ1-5,TGTGCCAGTAGTATGCGGGACAGGGGGGATCAGCCCCAGCATTTT,CASSMRDRGDQPQHF
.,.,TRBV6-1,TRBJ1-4,TGTGCCGCGGTCAGTTTTAATGAAAAACTGTTTTTT,CAAVSFNEKLFF
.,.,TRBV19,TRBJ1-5,TGTGCCAGTAAATCTGCGGGGAATCAGCCCCAGCATTTT,CASKSAGNQPQHF
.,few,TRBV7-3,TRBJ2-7,TGTGCCAGCAGTACAAGGGCGACAGTGAACTACGAGCAGTACTTC,CASSTRATVNYEQYF
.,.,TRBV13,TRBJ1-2,TGTGCCAGCACTTCAGAGAATTATGGCTACACCTTC,CASTSENYGYTF
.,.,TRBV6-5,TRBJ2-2,TGTGCCAGCAGTTACGAGGAGACCGGGGAGCTGTTTTTT,CASSYEETGELFF
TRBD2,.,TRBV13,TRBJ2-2,TGTGCCAGCAGCTCCCTAGCGGGGGGGCCCGGGGAGCTGTTTTTT,CASSSLAGGPGELFF
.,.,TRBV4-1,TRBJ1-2,TGCGCCAGCAGCCAAGTTGGTAACTATGGCTACACCTTC,CASSQVGNYGYTF
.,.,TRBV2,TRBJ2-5,TGTGCCAGCAGTGAGAGGAGGGAGGAAGAGACCCAGTACTTC,CASSERREEETQYF
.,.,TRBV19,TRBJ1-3,TGTGCCAGTAGTATAGACGTGCTAACTGGAAACACCATATATTTT,CASSIDVLTGNTIYF
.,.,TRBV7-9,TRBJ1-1,TGTGCCAGCAGCTTAGTCATCGAGTGGGGATCGAACACTGAAGCTTTCTTT,CASSLVIEWGSNTEAFF
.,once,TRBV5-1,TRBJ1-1,TGCGCCAGCAGCTTGAAAGAGCGGACAGTGAACACTGAAGCTTTCTTT,CASSLKERTVNTEAFF
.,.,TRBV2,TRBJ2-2,TGTGCCAGCAGTGTGGAGGACCGGGTGAACGGGGAGCTGTTTTTT,CASSVEDRVNGELFF
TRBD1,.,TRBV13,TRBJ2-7,TGTGCCAGCAGCTCCACCGGGACAGGGGGCCCTTCCTACGAGCAGTACTTC,CASSSTGTGGPSYEQYF
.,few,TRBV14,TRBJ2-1,TGTGCCAGCAGCCAATTTAACGGGGTCTACAATGAGCAGTTCTTC,CASSQFNGVYNEQFF
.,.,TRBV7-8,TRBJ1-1,TGTGCCAGCAGCTTAGGGGTGGGATCGAACACTGAAGCTTTCTTT,CASSLGVGSNTEAFF
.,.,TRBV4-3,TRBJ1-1,TGCGCCAGCAGCCAAGAATTGAACACTGAAGCTTTCTTT,CASSQELNTEAFF
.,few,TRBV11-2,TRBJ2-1,TGTGCCAGCAGCTCACTAAGTGGGGGGACCTACAATGAGCAGTTCTTC,CASSSLSGGTYNEQFF
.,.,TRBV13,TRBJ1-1,TGTGCCAGCAGCTTAGAAGGGAGCGGTACTGAAGCTTTCTTT,CASSLEGSGTEAFF
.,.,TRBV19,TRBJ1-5,TGTGCCAGTAGTATAGGCGCACCGATAAATCAGCCCCAGCATTTT,CASSIGAPINQPQHF
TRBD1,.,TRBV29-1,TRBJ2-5,TGCAGCGTTGTTGGGACAGGGTTAAGGAGGCAAGAGACCCAGTACTTC,CSVVGTGLRRQETQYF
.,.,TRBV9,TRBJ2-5,TGTGCCAGCAGCGTAGGTGGGGTTCAAGAGACCCAGTACTTC,CASSVGGVQETQYF
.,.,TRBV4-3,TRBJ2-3,TGCGCCAGCAGCCAAGATTGGCGTCGGCAGTTCACAGATACGCAGTATTTT,CASSQDWRRQFTDTQYF
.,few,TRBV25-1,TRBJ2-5,TGTGCCAGCAGTGAAGTTTCGGGGGAGACCCAGTACTTC,CASSEVSGETQYF
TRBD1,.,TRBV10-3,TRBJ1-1,TGTGCCATCAGATCGGACAGGCTCATGAACACTGAAGCTTTCTTT,CAIRSDRLMNTEAFF
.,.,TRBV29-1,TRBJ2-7,TGCAGCGTTGAAGATTGGACAGCCAAGCAGTACTTC,CSVEDWTAKQYF
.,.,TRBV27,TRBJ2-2,TGTGCCAGCTGCTACAGGGATCCCAGCGGGGAGCTGTTTTTT,CASCYRDPSGELFF
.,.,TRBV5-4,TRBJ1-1,TGTGCCAGCAGCTTCGATAGCCACACTGAAGCTTTCTTT,CASSFDSHTEAFF
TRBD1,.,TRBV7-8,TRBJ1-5,TGTGCCAGCAGCTCAGGGGGCGGGGATAGCAATCAGCCCCAGCATTTT,CASSSGGGDSNQPQHF
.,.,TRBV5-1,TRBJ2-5,TGCGCCAGCAGCTTTCGACGAGGGCTGGAGACCCAGTACTTC,CASSFRRGLETQYF
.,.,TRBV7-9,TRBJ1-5,TGTGCCAGCAGCTTAAGGGCAGGTGATCAGCCCCAGCATTTT,CASSLRAGDQPQHF
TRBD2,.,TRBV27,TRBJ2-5,TGTGCCAGCAGTCCCGGGGGGTCAGAGACCCAGTACTTC,CASSPGGSETQYF
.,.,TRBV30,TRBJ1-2,TGTGCCTGGAGTGAGGGAGGGAATGGCTACACCTTC,CAWSEGGNGYTF
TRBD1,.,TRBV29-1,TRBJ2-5,TGCAGCGTCGACGACAGGGGAGGAGAGACCCAGTACTTC,CSVDDRGGETQYF
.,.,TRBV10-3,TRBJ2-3,TGTGCCATCAGCCCCCCCCCGGGGGGCACAGATACGCAGTATTTT,CAISPPPGGTDTQYF
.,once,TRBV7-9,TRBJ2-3,TGTGCCAGCAGCTTGTCCAACAGTGGGGATACGCAGTATTTT,CASSLSNSGDTQYF
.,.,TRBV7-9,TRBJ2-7,TGTGCCAGCAGCGAAGGGACGGTCTACGAGCAGTACTTC,CASSEGTVYEQYF
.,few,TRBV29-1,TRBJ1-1,TGCAGCGTTGAGACCGGGAACACTGAAGCTTTCTTT,CSVETGNTEAFF
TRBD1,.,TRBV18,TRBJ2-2,TGTGCCAGCTCAGGGGACAGCTGGAACACCGGGGAGCTGTTTTTT,CASSGDSWNTGELFF
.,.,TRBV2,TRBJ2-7,TGTGCCAGCAGTGAACCGGACTACGAGCAGTACTTC,CASSEPDYEQYF
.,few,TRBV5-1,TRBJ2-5,TGCGCCAGCAGCTTCGTTCGGGGGGCACAAGAGACCCAGTACTTC,CASSFVRGAQETQYF